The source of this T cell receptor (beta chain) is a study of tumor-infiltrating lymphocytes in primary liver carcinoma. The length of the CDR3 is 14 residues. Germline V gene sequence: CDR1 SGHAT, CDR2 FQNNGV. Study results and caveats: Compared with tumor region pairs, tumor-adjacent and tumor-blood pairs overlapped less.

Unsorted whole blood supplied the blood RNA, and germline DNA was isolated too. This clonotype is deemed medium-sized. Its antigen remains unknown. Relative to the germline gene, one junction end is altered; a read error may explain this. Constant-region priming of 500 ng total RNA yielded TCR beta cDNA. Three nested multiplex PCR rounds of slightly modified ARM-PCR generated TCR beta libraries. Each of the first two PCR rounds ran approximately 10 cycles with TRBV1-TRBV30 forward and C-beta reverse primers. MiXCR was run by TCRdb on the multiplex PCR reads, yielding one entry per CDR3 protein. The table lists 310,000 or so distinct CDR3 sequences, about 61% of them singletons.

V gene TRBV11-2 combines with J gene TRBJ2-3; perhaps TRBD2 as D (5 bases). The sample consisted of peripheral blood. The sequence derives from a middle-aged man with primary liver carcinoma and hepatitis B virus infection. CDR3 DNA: TGTGCCAGCAGCTTCGGTGGGTTTAGCGAAAAATCTACTTTT. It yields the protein CASSFGGFSEKSTF.